These 9 T cell receptor beta chains were sequenced from one sample in a study of blood T cell repertoires in COVID-19. Method: immunoSEQ multiplex PCR; TCRdb's copy keeps in-frame clones and lacks some. The data show around 170,000 clones, roughly 77% seen once. The material sequenced was peripheral blood. The receptors were sampled from a woman at least 80 years old with COVID-19, enrolled during active disease.

The chain carries TRBV6-2 or TRBV6-3 and TRBJ2-5; 10 bases are shared with TRBD1. The CDR3 has 16 amino acids. The trim removed 0 bases at V and 5 bases at J, leaving 6 bases unmatched. From germline, CDR1 is MNHEY and CDR2 SVGEGT. CDR3 sequence: CASSYSGDRGPETQYF. The CDR3 nucleotides are TGTGCCAGCAGTTACTCAGGCGACAGGGGGCCGGAGACCCAGTACTTC.

CDR3 loop: CASSASGGYGYTF. The CDR3 nucleotides read TGTGCCAGCAGTGCGTCAGGGGGCTATGGCTACACCTTC. The V call is TRBV25-1, the J call TRBJ1-2, with 7 bases matching TRBD1. The CDR3 loop spans 13 amino acids. The germline gives CDR1 MGHDK, CDR2 SYGVNS. Germline trimming cut 4 bases from V and 4 bases from J; bases unmatched to any gene: 3.

This chain joins TRBV5-1 and TRBJ1-1, with 12 bases identical to TRBD1. Per germline, CDR1 SGHRS and CDR2 YFSETQ. V lost 0 bases and J lost 4; bases outside the gene matches: 4. The CDR3 spans 16 residues. CDR3 bases: TGCGCCAGCAGCTTGGTTGGGACAGGGGGCAGCACTGAAGCTTTCTTT. Translated: CASSLVGTGGSTEAFF.

V usage is TRBV14 and J usage is TRBJ2-7, with 9 bases fitting TRBD1. Germline V gives CDR1 SGHDN, CDR2 FVKESK. V trimming: 4 bases; J trimming: 0 bases; junction bases outside the gene matches: 4. The CDR3 spans 15 residues. This chain's CDR3 is CASSRGQGSSYEQYF. For the CDR3, the DNA is TGTGCCAGCAGCCGAGGACAGGGGAGCTCCTACGAGCAGTACTTC.

The chain employs TRBV7-2 and TRBJ2-1, with 9 bases aligning to TRBD2. The germline gives CDR1 SGHTA, CDR2 FQGNSA. The CDR3 consists of 18 residues. J was trimmed by 0 bases and V by 5 bases; bases with no gene match: 11. CDR3 amino acids: CASSQRGSGGSSYNEQFF. The CDR3 nucleotides read TGTGCCAGCAGCCAGCGGGGTAGCGGGGGAAGCTCCTACAATGAGCAGTTCTTC.

The J gene is TRBJ2-7, the V gene TRBV11-2; 8 positions agree with TRBD1. The CDR3 is made up of 13 amino acids. V was pared by 1 base and J by 6 bases, with 2 bases of the junction left unmatched. Germline loops: CDR1 SGHAT, CDR2 FQNNGV. The CDR3: CASSLGQGAEQYF. CDR3 nucleotide sequence: TGTGCCAGCAGCTTAGGGCAGGGGGCCGAGCAGTACTTC.

This chain uses TRBV28 with TRBJ2-7, with 7 bases identical to TRBD1. Germline values: CDR1 MDHEN, CDR2 SYDVKM. J was trimmed by 7 bases and V by 7 bases; bases with no gene match: 19. The CDR3 runs to 16 residues. CDR3 in DNA: TGTGCCAGCAAATCACGACGACAGGGCGAGTGGGGGGAGCAGTACTTC. Encoded protein: CASKSRRQGEWGEQYF.

This clone is a singleton in its sample. This chain connects TRBV10-3 to TRBJ2-7, with D possibly being TRBD2 (5 bases). This CDR3 is built from 14 residues. Trimming removed 6 bases from V and 0 bases from J, with 12 bases in between. Germline loops: CDR1 ENHRY, CDR2 SYGVKD. The CDR3 bases are TGTGCCATCAGATGGACGGAGGACTCCTACGAGCAGTACTTC. Its protein product is CAIRWTEDSYEQYF.

The rearrangement links TRBV4-3 to TRBJ1-4, with D uncertain. The CDR3 totals 17 residues. CDR1 and CDR2 (germline): LGHNA, YSLEER. V lost 3 bases and J 6 bases, leaving 20 bases between the germline ends. The CDR3 reads CASSQLYKGARDEKLFF. The CDR3 DNA follows: TGCGCCAGCAGCCAGCTTTATAAGGGAGCACGCGATGAAAAACTGTTTTTT.